The rows below give T cell receptor beta chains drawn from one sample of a study of blood T cells in healthy people across ages. Using its own MiXCR run on the 5' RACE reads, TCRdb lists one record per CDR3 protein. The data contain approximately 690,000 distinct CDR3 sequences, roughly three fifths of them seen just once; the ten biggest clones take up approximately 37%. Sequences were obtained from blood. All receptors come from a man aged 55 to 70 in good health. Each CDR3 is given with its conserved first and last residue. Fields, in order: V gene, D gene, J gene, CDR3 length, clone size, CDR3 DNA, CDR3 protein. A D gene is named only where the DNA matches it firmly. Only part of the rows carry a size: once, few, many, or a class if the clone is expanded.

TRBV12-3/TRBV12-4	-	TRBJ2-7	9	few	TGTGCCAGCAGTTACGAGCAGTACTTC	CASSYEQYF
TRBV5-1	-	TRBJ2-5	16	-	TGCGCCAGCAGCCGCAGTGCCAGGGGAGCCCAAGAGACCCAGTACTTC	CASSRSARGAQETQYF
TRBV7-2	-	TRBJ2-5	13	-	TGTGCCAGCAGCCGGCCAGGGTGGGAGACCCAGTACTTC	CASSRPGWETQYF
TRBV4-2	TRBD2	TRBJ2-5	16	-	TGTGCCAGCAGCCAAGTCCGCGGGGGGGAACAAGAGACCCAGTACTTC	CASSQVRGGEQETQYF
TRBV7-2	TRBD2	TRBJ2-1	16	once	TGTGCCAGCAGCTTGGACGGGACTAGCGCCAACAATGAGCAGTTCTTC	CASSLDGTSANNEQFF
TRBV28	TRBD1	TRBJ2-5	16	few	TGTGCCAGCAGTTCTCCCCAGACAGGGGCAATCGAGACCCAGTACTTC	CASSSPQTGAIETQYF
TRBV29-1	TRBD2	TRBJ2-3	14	-	TGCAGCGTTGGGGGCCTGACTAGCGGGGGGATGGAGTATTTT	CSVGGLTSGGMEYF
TRBV21-1	-	TRBJ2-5	13	few	TGTGCCAGCAGCAAGGTAGCGGGGGAGACCCAGTACTTC	CASSKVAGETQYF
TRBV12-3/TRBV12-4	-	TRBJ2-6	17	-	TGTGCCAGCAGGGCGACAGGGACTGGGTCTGGGGCCAACGTCCTGACTTTC	CASRATGTGSGANVLTF
TRBV11-2	TRBD2	TRBJ2-7	18	-	TGTGCCAGCAGCTCCCGAACCGGGACTAGCGCTGCCGCTGGCGAGCAGTACTTC	CASSSRTGTSAAAGEQYF
TRBV12-3/TRBV12-4	TRBD1	TRBJ2-5	13	-	TGTGCCAGCGGTCAGGGGGAATGGGAGACCCAGTACTTC	CASGQGEWETQYF
TRBV20-1	TRBD2	TRBJ2-7	14	-	TGCAGTGCTAGAGGACTAGCGGGACTCAATGAGCAGTACTTC	CSARGLAGLNEQYF
TRBV12-3/TRBV12-4	-	TRBJ2-5	12	-	TGTGCCAGCAGTCACGACGTAGAGACCCAGTACTTC	CASSHDVETQYF
TRBV25-1	-	TRBJ1-2	14	-	TGTGCCGGCAGTGAAGCGGGGGCCGCGCCTTACTACACCTTC	CAGSEAGAAPYYTF
TRBV6-2/TRBV6-3	TRBD2	TRBJ2-1	16	-	TGTGCCAGCAGACGGTTAGCGGGGGAGTCCTACAATGAGCAGTTCTTC	CASRRLAGESYNEQFF
TRBV29-1	-	TRBJ2-7	13	-	TGCAGCGTTGGTTCCAGCTCCTACAATGAGCAGTACTTC	CSVGSSSYNEQYF
TRBV28	-	TRBJ2-1	14	-	TGTGCCAGCACCTTCGGGCAGGGTGACCATGAGCAGTTCTTC	CASTFGQGDHEQFF
TRBV2	-	TRBJ2-3	12	-	TGTGCCAGCGACGGGGACACAGATACGCAGTATTTT	CASDGDTDTQYF
TRBV3-1	TRBD1	TRBJ1-6	17	-	TGTGCCAGCAGCCATTTGGGACAGTCAGGGGGAAATTCACCCCTCCACTTT	CASSHLGQSGGNSPLHF
TRBV4-1	-	TRBJ1-5	17	-	TGCGCCAGCAGTCAGCGGTGTGATCCTTATAGCAATCAGCCCCAGCATTTT	CASSQRCDPYSNQPQHF
TRBV5-1	-	TRBJ1-2	16	-	TGCGCCAGCAGCTTTAATGGACTAGCGGGGAAGAGCGGCTACACCTTC	CASSFNGLAGKSGYTF
TRBV6-2/TRBV6-3	-	TRBJ2-1	15	few	TGTGCCAGCAGTAGCCTAGGACGCGGAGACAATGAGCAGTTCTTC	CASSSLGRGDNEQFF
TRBV2	-	TRBJ1-1	15	-	TGTGCCAGCAGTGTACGACAGCTACAAAACACTGAAGCTTTCTTT	CASSVRQLQNTEAFF
TRBV6-2/TRBV6-3	TRBD1	TRBJ1-6	16	-	TGTGCCAGCAGTTGGGGACAGCCAGCCTATAATTCACCCCTCCACTTT	CASSWGQPAYNSPLHF
TRBV11-3	-	TRBJ1-5	15	-	TGTGCCAGCAGCCCCCCTGCCAGGGACAATCAGCCCCAGCATTTT	CASSPPARDNQPQHF
TRBV29-1	-	TRBJ1-6	13	-	TGCAGCGTGAAAGAGACGTCTGGGTCACCCCTCCACTTT	CSVKETSGSPLHF
TRBV20-1	TRBD1	TRBJ1-2	14	-	TGCAGTGCGATCGCACAGGGGGGGGACTATGGCTACACCTTC	CSAIAQGGDYGYTF
TRBV10-3	-	TRBJ2-7	15	-	TGTGCCATCAGTGAGTCTGCGACAGGTTTCTACGAGCAGTACTTC	CAISESATGFYEQYF